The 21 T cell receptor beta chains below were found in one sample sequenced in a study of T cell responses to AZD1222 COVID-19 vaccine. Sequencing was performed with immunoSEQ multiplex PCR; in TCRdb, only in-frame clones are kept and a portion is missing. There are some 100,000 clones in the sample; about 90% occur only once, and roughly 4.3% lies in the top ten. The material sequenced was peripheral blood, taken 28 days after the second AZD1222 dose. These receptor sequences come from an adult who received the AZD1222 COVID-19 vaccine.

The CDR3 here is CASSERGDEQYF. The CDR3 coding sequence is TGTGCCAGCAGCGAGAGGGGGGACGAGCAGTACTTC. The chain uses TRBV11-3 and TRBJ2-7; D may match TRBD1 or TRBD2 (6 bases each). Trimming cost V 5 bases and J 5 bases, with 10 bases left between them. This CDR3 contains 12 residues. Looked up from germline, CDR1 is SGHNT and CDR2 is YENEEA.

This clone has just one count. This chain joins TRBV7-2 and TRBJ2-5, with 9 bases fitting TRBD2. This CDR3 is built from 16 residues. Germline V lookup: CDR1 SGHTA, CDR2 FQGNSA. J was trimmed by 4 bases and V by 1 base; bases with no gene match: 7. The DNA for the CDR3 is TGTGCCAGCAGCTTAGAGGTGGGACTAGCAGCAGAGACCCAGTACTTC. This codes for CASSLEVGLAAETQYF.

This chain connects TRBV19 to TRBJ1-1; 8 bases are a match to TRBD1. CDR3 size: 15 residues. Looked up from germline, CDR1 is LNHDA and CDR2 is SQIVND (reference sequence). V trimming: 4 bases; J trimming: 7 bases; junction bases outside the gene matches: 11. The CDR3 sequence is CASSSDRGASYEAFF. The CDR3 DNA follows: TGTGCCAGTAGTAGCGACAGGGGAGCGAGTTATGAAGCTTTCTTT. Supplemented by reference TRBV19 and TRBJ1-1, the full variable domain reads DGGITQSPKYLFRKEGQNVTLSCEQNLNHDAMYWYRQDPGQGLRLIYYSQIVNDFQKGDIAEGYSVSREKKESFPLTVTSAQKNPTAFYLCASSSDRGASYEAFFGQGTRLTVV.

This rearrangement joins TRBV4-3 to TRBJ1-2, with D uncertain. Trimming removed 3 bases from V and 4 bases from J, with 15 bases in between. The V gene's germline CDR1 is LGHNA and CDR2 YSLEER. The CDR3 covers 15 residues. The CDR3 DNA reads TGCGCCAGCAGCCACTTCGGCAGTTCCCTCTATGGCTACACCTTC. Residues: CASSHFGSSLYGYTF.

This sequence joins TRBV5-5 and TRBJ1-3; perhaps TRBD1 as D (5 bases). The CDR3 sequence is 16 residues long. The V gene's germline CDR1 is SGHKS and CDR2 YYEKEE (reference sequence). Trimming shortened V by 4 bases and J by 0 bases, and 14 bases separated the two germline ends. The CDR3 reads CASSVSRVGSGNTIYF. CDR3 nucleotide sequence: TGTGCCAGCAGCGTATCCAGGGTCGGCTCTGGAAACACCATATATTTT.

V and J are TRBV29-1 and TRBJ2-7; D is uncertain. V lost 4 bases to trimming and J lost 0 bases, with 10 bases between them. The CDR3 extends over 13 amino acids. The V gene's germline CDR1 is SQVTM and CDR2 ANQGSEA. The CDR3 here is CSVAWQASYEQYF. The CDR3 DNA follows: TGCAGCGTTGCTTGGCAGGCCTCCTACGAGCAGTACTTC.

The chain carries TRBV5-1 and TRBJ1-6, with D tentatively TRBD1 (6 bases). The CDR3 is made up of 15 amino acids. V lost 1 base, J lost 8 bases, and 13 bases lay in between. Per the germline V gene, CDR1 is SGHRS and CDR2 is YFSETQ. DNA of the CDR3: TGCGCCAGCAGCTTGTTAGCCGCAGGGGATTCACCCCTCCACTTT. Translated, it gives CASSLLAAGDSPLHF. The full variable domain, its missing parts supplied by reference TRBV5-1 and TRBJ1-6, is KAGVTQTPRYLIKTRGQQVTLSCSPISGHRSVSWYQQTPGQGLQFLFEYFSETQRNKGNFPGRFSGRQFSNSRSEMNVSTLELGDSALYLCASSLLAAGDSPLHFGNGTRLTVT.

This chain's CDR3 is CATSDPQGELNTEAFF. As DNA, the CDR3 is TGTGCCACCAGTGACCCACAAGGAGAGTTGAACACTGAAGCTTTCTTT. The chain links TRBV24-1 to TRBJ1-1, with no clear D. The CDR3 runs 16 residues. Trimming left V 4 bases short and J 0 bases short, with 14 bases between. The germline gives CDR1 KGHDR, CDR2 SFDVKD.

The CDR3 region has the DNA TGTGCCAGCAGCCAAGCGGGGGGATACACCGGGGAGCTGTTTTTT. Translation gives CASSQAGGYTGELFF. The chain uses TRBV3-1 (or the pseudogene TRBV3-2) and TRBJ2-2; 7 bases map to TRBD2. In germline, CDR1 is LGHDT, CDR2 YNNKEL (reference sequence). The trim removed 1 base at V and 3 bases at J, leaving 2 bases unmatched. CDR3 length: 15 residues.

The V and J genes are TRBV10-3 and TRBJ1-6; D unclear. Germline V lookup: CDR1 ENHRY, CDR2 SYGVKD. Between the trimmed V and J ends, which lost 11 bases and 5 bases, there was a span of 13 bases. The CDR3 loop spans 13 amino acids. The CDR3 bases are TGTGCCCTCCAACCGGCGGATAATTCACCCCTCCACTTT. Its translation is CALQPADNSPLHF.

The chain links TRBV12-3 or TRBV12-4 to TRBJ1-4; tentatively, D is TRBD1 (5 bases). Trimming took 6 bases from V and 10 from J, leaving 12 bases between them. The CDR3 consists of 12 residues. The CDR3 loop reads CASSDPQGKLFF. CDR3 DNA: TGTGCCAGCAGCGACCCTCAGGGAAAACTGTTTTTT.

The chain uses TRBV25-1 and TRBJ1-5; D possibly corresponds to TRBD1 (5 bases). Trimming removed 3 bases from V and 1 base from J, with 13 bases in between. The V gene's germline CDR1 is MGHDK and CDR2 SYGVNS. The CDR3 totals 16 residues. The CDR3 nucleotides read TGTGCCAGCAGTGACGCCCGGGACGGAAGCAATCAGCCCCAGCATTTT. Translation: CASSDARDGSNQPQHF.

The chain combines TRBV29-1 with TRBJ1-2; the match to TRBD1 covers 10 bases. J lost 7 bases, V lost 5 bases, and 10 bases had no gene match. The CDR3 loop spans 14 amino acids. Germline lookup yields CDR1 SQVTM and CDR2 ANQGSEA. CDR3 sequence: CSVTPGQGFGGYTF. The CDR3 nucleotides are TGCAGCGTTACTCCGGGACAGGGGTTTGGTGGCTACACCTTC. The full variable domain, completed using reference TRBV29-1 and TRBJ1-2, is SAVISQKPSRDICQRGTSLTIQCQVDSQVTMMFWYRQQPGQSLTLIATANQGSEATYESGFVIDKFPISRPNLTFSTLTVSNMSPEDSSIYLCSVTPGQGFGGYTFGSGTRLTVV.

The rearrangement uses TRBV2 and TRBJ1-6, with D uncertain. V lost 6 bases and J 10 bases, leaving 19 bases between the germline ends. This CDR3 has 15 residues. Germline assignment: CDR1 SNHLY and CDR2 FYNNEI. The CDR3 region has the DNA TGTGCCAGCAGCGTCGGTGAGGGAGGTTGGTCACCCCTCCACTTT. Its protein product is CASSVGEGGWSPLHF.

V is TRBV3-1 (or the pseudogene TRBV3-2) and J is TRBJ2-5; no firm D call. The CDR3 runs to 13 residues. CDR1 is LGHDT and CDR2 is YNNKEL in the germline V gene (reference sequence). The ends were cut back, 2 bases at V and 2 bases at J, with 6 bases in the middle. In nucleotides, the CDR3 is TGTGCCAGCAGCCAATATTCGCAAGAGACCCAGTACTTC. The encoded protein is CASSQYSQETQYF.

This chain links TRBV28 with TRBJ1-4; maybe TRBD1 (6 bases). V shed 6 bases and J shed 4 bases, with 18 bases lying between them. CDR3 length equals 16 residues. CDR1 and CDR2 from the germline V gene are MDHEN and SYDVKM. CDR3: CASRGYLKGGNEKLFF. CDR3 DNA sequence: TGTGCCAGCAGAGGGTACCTTAAAGGGGGTAATGAAAAACTGTTTTTT.

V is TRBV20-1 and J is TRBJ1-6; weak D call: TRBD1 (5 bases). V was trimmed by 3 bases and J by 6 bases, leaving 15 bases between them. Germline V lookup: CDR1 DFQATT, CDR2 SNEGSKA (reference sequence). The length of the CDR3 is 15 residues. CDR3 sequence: CSASPGTEVNSPLHF. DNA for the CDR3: TGCAGTGCTAGTCCAGGGACGGAAGTTAATTCACCCCTCCACTTT.

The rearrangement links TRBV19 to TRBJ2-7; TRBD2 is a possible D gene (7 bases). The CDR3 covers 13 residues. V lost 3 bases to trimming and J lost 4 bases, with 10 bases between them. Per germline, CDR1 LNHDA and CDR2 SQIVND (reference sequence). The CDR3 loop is CASSMGGGYEQYF. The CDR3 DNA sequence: TGTGCCAGTAGTATGGGAGGGGGTTACGAGCAGTACTTC. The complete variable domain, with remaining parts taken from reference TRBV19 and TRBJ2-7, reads DGGITQSPKYLFRKEGQNVTLSCEQNLNHDAMYWYRQDPGQGLRLIYYSQIVNDFQKGDIAEGYSVSREKKESFPLTVTSAQKNPTAFYLCASSMGGGYEQYFGPGTRLTVT.

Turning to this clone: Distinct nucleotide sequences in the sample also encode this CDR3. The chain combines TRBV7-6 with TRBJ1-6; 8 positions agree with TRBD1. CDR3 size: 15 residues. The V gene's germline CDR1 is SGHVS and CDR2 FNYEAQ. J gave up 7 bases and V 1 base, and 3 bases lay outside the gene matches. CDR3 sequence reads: CASSLGTGNNSPLHF. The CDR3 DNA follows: TGTGCCAGCAGCTTAGGGACAGGGAACAATTCACCCCTCCACTTT.

The CDR3 nucleotides read TGTGCCACCAGTGAGGCCGGGACAGGGGAAACATATGGCTACACCTTC. Its protein product is CATSEAGTGETYGYTF. The V and J genes are TRBV24-1 and TRBJ1-2, with TRBD1 matching over 10 bases. Germline V gene data show CDR1 as KGHDR and CDR2 as SFDVKD. J lost 5 bases, V lost 4 bases, and 9 bases had no gene match. This CDR3 region has 16 residues.

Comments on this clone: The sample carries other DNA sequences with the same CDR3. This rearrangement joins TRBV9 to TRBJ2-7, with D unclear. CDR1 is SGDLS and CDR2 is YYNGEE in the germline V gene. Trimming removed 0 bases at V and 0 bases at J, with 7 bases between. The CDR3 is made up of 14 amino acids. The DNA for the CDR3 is TGTGCCAGCAGCGTAGGGGCCGTCTCCTACGAGCAGTACTTC. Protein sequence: CASSVGAVSYEQYF.